This T cell receptor beta chain originates from a study of T cell repertoires in cytomegalovirus infection. For the study at large: It was the public TCR beta signatures that indicated both CMV infection and matching HLA type.

Study-wide results and limits: Frequencies of public TCR beta families were cumulated, and this identified carriers of CMV plus the relevant HLA.

The CDR3 is 15 residues long. The ends were cut back, 8 bases at V and 6 bases at J, with 22 bases in the middle. This clonotype has only a few counts. What it recognizes is unknown. MiXCR was run by TCRdb on the reads, yielding one entry per CDR3 protein. The sample carries about 230,000 distinct CDR3 sequences, roughly 23% recorded once. This sequence was found in a human donor in good health (CMV status not recorded). Some clones in this sample may be carry-over from other donors' samples. V and J are TRBV12-3 or TRBV12-4 and TRBJ1-1; D call uncertain. Sequencing was carried out using CD8+ T cells from PBMCs. This CDR3 reads CASYKAGYESPEAFF. In DNA form, the CDR3 reads TGTGCCAGCTATAAGGCGGGCTATGAGTCGCCTGAAGCTTTCTTT.